The clone carrying this T cell receptor beta chain was counted ten times or more. The antigen is undetermined. The data belong to a study of T cells in Graves' hyperthyroidism and ophthalmopathy. Study-wide results and limits: Most thyroid clonotypes with frequency above 0.001 were detected in blood.

There were TCR beta CDR3 regions amplified from RNA transcripts. The HTBI primer set served for first-round RT-PCR of the TCR CDR3. Using its own MiXCR run on the multiplex PCR reads, TCRdb lists one record per CDR3 protein. The data show about 360,000 distinct CDR3 sequences, with around 14% seen just once and 9.2% held by the top ten. Sequences were obtained from blood. The TCR comes from a woman aged 18-29 years with Graves' hyperthyroidism.

The chain's CDR3 is CASSLIAGPYNEQFF. The CDR3 DNA sequence: TGTGCCAGCTCCCTGATAGCGGGACCGTACAATGAGCAGTTCTTC. The rearrangement uses TRBV18 and TRBJ2-1, with 8 bases that match TRBD2. J was trimmed by 4 bases and V by 6 bases; bases with no gene match: 8. Germline assignment: CDR1 KGHSH and CDR2 LQKENI. CDR3 size: 15 residues.